The 4 T cell receptor beta chains listed next were all sequenced from one sample in a study of patients and donors after allogeneic stem cell transplantation. TCRdb fed the RT-PCR reads into MiXCR, producing one record per CDR3 protein. Of about a million distinct CDR3 sequences in the sample, more than 15% were seen once. The sequenced material came from blood, either unsorted or a sorted T cell fraction (not recorded which). The origin of the receptors is a human donor who was either an allogeneic HSCT recipient or a stem cell or donor lymphocyte infusion donor (not recorded which). It is not recorded whose cells these are; they may come from a transplant donor.

Notes on this clonotype: A much more abundant neighbour one base away suggests this may be a read error. The genes are TRBV20-1 and TRBJ1-5; TRBD1 aligns across 8 bases. CDR1 is DFQATT, CDR2 SNEGSKA, per germline (reference sequence). The CDR3 consists of 13 residues. The CDR3 DNA reads as TGCAGTGTCCAGGGGGCAGGTAATCGGCCCCAGCATTTT. Its protein product is CSVQGAGNRPQHF.

The sample holds a few counts of this clonotype. The chain employs TRBV11-2 and TRBJ2-7, with D hard to call. V was trimmed by 7 bases and J by 3 bases, leaving 13 bases between them. In germline, CDR1 is SGHAT, CDR2 FQNNGV. The CDR3 totals 13 residues. The CDR3 spells CASTLHWGYEQYF. CDR3 bases: TGTGCCAGCACCTTGCATTGGGGCTACGAGCAGTACTTC.

The chain combines TRBV29-1 with TRBJ1-5, with no clear D. The CDR3 is 12 residues long. CDR1 and CDR2 (germline): SQVTM, ANQGSEA. Trimming took 5 bases from V and 4 from J, leaving 9 bases between them. The CDR3, as DNA: TGCAGCGTTCTTTCGGGAAATCAGCCCCAGCATTTT. Protein: CSVLSGNQPQHF.

This clonotype was observed many times. The chain recombines TRBV5-1 with TRBJ1-2, with 7 bases matching TRBD1. The CDR3 spans 13 residues. Germline V CDR1 and CDR2: SGHRS, YFSETQ. V shed 0 bases and J 7 bases; nucleotides not matched to a gene: 3. The CDR3 coding sequence is TGCGCCAGCAGCTTGGGACAGGGACTTGGCTACACCTTC. Protein product: CASSLGQGLGYTF.